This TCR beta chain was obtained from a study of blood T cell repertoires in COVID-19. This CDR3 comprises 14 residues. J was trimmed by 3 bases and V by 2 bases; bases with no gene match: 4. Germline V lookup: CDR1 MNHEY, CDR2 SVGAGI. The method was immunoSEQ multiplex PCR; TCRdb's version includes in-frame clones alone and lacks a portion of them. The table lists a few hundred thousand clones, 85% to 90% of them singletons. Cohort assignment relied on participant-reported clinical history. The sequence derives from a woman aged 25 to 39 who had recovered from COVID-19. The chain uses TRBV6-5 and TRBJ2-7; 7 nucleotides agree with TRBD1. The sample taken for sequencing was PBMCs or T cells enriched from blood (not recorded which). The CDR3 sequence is CASSYHRDSYEQYF. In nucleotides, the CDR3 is TGTGCCAGCAGTTACCACCGGGACAGCTACGAGCAGTACTTC.